The 11 T cell receptor beta chains reported below all come from one sample, sequenced in a study of molecular identifiers for immune sequencing clone quantification. TCRdb re-analysed the PCR reads in MiXCR, keeping a single row per CDR3 protein. The sample carries around 470,000 distinct CDR3 sequences, 20% to 25% recorded once. The sample taken for sequencing was naive CD8+ T cells from blood, with Jurkat cell RNA spiked in. Regarding subset: FACS-sorted CD8+CD4-CCR7+CD45RA+ naive T cells. These receptors were obtained from a human donor in good health. Some libraries in this study had Jurkat cell RNA spiked in.

This sequence joins TRBV2 and TRBJ1-2, with D perhaps matching TRBD1 (5 bases). Trimming shortened V by 3 bases and J by 0 bases, and 8 bases separated the two germline ends. From germline, CDR1 is SNHLY and CDR2 FYNNEI. The CDR3 runs to 14 residues. CDR3 sequence reads: CASSEGEANYGYTF. For the CDR3, the DNA is TGTGCCAGCAGTGAGGGGGAGGCTAACTATGGCTACACCTTC. Based on the CDR3 plus reference TRBV2 and TRBJ1-2, the full variable domain is EPEVTQTPSHQVTQMGQEVILRCVPISNHLYFYWYRQILGQKVEFLVSFYNNEISEKSEIFDDQFSVERPDGSNFTLKIRSTKLEDSAMYFCASSEGEANYGYTFGSGTRLTVV.

This clonotype was seen repeatedly, ten times or more. V usage is TRBV7-2 and J usage is TRBJ2-3; D ambiguous. There are 13 residues in the CDR3. Trimming removed 5 bases from V and 1 base from J, with 7 bases in between. Germline V CDR1 and CDR2: SGHTA, FQGNSA. The DNA of the CDR3 is TGTGCCAGCAGCCCCGCGGGCACAGATACGCAGTATTTT. Protein product: CASSPAGTDTQYF.

This clonotype occurred many times. This chain uses TRBV7-6 with TRBJ2-2; no definite D call. The CDR3 extends over 12 amino acids. Germline V CDR1 and CDR2: SGHVS, FNYEAQ. Trimming took 2 bases from V and 6 from J, leaving 4 bases between them. The CDR3 coding sequence is TGTGCCAGCAGCTTATTTGCCGGGGAGCTGTTTTTT. Protein product: CASSLFAGELFF.

The CDR3, as DNA: TGCAGTGCTGGAGTGTGGGACCCCGAAGAGACCCAGTACTTC. Translated, it gives CSAGVWDPEETQYF. The rearrangement joins TRBV20-1 to TRBJ2-5; D may correspond to TRBD1 or TRBD2 (5 bases each). Trimming stripped 5 bases from V and 3 bases from J, with 16 bases between. CDR3 length: 14 residues. Germline V gives CDR1 DFQATT, CDR2 SNEGSKA (reference sequence).

This clonotype was observed a handful of times. CDR3 sequence (DNA): TGTGCCAGCAGCTTGACAACAGGGGGCCTCGATGAGCAGTTCTTC. Translating gives CASSLTTGGLDEQFF. The V and J genes are TRBV5-6 and TRBJ2-1; 9 bases match TRBD1. Germline CDR1 SGHDT, CDR2 YYEEEE. This CDR3 has 15 residues. V lost 1 base and J lost 8; bases outside the gene matches: 7.

The V gene is TRBV11-2, the J gene TRBJ2-2; D unresolved. Trimming cost V 5 bases and J 2 bases, with 9 bases left between them. Germline V gene sequence: CDR1 SGHAT, CDR2 FQNNGV. This CDR3 contains 14 residues. The chain's CDR3 is CASSQWENTGELFF. The CDR3 DNA sequence: TGTGCCAGCAGCCAGTGGGAAAACACCGGGGAGCTGTTTTTT.

The sample holds many counts of this clonotype. J is TRBJ2-3 and V is TRBV9; weak D call: TRBD2 (5 bases). The germline V gene encodes CDR1 SGDLS and CDR2 YYNGEE. The CDR3 sequence is 13 residues long. The V end lost 0 bases, the J end lost 4 bases, and 6 bases lay between the germline ends. The CDR3 DNA follows: TGTGCCAGCAGCGTAGGAGCGGCAGATACGCAGTATTTT. It translates to CASSVGAADTQYF.

This clonotype was observed at least ten times. This rearrangement joins TRBV7-9 to TRBJ1-5; the D is unclear. Germline V lookup: CDR1 SEHNR, CDR2 FQNEAQ (reference sequence). Trimming shortened V by 5 bases and J by 1 base, and 18 bases separated the two germline ends. The CDR3 is 17 amino acids. The CDR3 DNA reads as TGTGCCAGCAGCGGATCTTTCGGCCAGAGGAGCAATCAGCCCCAGCATTTT. It codes for CASSGSFGQRSNQPQHF.

This clonotype was seen repeatedly, ten times or more. The rearrangement joins TRBV30 to TRBJ2-3; the D is unclear. The CDR3 spans 16 residues. Trimming cost V 2 bases and J 1 base, with 16 bases left between them. Germline V gene data show CDR1 as GTSNPN and CDR2 as SVGIG (reference sequence). This chain's CDR3 is CAWSPRIGSRTDTQYF. CDR3 in DNA: TGTGCCTGGAGTCCACGGATCGGCTCTCGCACAGATACGCAGTATTTT.

CDR3 sequence: CASGGTSGANEQFF. As DNA, the CDR3 is TGTGCCAGCGGCGGGACTAGCGGGGCAAATGAGCAGTTCTTC. The chain uses TRBV11-2 and TRBJ2-1, with 13 positions matching TRBD2. Germline assignment: CDR1 SGHAT and CDR2 FQNNGV. CDR3 length: 14 amino acids. V was clipped by 8 bases and J by 7 bases; unmatched bases: 5.

The genes are TRBV6-2 or TRBV6-3 and TRBJ2-7, with a tentative D call TRBD1 (7 bases). Germline V CDR1 and CDR2: MNHEY, SVGEGT. The CDR3 runs to 16 residues. Trimming removed 4 bases at V and 3 bases at J, with 19 bases between. The CDR3 DNA sequence: TGTGCCAGCAGTTGCGACCAGGGGCAGGGGGGCTACGAGCAGTACTTC. Its translation is CASSCDQGQGGYEQYF.